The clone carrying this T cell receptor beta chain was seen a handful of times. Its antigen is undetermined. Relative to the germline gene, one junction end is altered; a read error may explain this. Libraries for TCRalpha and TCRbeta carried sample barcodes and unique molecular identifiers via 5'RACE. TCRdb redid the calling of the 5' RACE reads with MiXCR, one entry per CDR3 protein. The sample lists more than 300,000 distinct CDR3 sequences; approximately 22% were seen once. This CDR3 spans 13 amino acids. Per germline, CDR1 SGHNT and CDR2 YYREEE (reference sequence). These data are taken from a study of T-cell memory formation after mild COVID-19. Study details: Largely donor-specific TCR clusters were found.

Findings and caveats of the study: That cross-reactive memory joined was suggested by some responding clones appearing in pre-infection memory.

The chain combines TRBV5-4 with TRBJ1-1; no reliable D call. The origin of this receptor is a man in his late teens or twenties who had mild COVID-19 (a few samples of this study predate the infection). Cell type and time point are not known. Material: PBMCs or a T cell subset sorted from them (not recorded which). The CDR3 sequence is CASGFALNTEAFF. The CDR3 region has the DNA TGTGCCAGCGGCTTCGCGTTGAACACTGAAGCTTTCTTT.